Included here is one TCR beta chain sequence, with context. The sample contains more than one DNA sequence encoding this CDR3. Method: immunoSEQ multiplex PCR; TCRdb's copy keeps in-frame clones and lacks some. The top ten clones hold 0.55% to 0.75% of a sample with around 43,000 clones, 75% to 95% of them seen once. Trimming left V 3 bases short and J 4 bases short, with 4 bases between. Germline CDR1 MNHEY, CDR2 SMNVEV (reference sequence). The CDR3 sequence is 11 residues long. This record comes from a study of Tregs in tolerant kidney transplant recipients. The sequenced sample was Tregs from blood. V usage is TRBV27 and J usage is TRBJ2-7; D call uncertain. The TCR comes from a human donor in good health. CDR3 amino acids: CASSLGYEQYF. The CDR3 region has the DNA TGTGCCAGCAGTTTGGGATACGAGCAGTACTTC.